These 12 T cell receptor beta chains originate from one sample sequenced in a study of post-analysis software for immune sequencing data. Each TCR beta cDNA library carried unique molecular identifiers. TCRdb re-called the PCR reads with MiXCR, one entry per CDR3 protein. The table shows hundreds of thousands of distinct CDR3 sequences, with less than 35% occurring only once. The study, taken as a whole, reports: About five TRBV segments appeared more often in patients than in controls, and TRBV5-6, TRBV5-1 and TRBV20-1 were among these.

Their recognized antigens are unknown. Input material: blood. The receptors derive from a girl between 5 and 17 years old with multiple sclerosis.

The chain links TRBV3-1 to TRBJ2-1, with a weak D call TRBD2 (5 bases). Trimming shortened V by 3 bases and J by 10 bases, and 10 bases separated the two germline ends. The CDR3 contains 12 residues. Germline CDR1 reads LGHDT; CDR2 reads YNNKEL (reference sequence). Here the CDR3 reads CASSQRSGEQFF. CDR3 sequence (DNA): TGTGCCAGCAGCCAGAGGAGCGGAGAGCAGTTCTTC.

The CDR3 loop reads CASSWDRGLAGPYNEQFF. The CDR3, as DNA: TGCGCCAGCAGCTGGGACCGCGGACTAGCGGGACCGTACAATGAGCAGTTCTTC. The rearrangement uses TRBV4-3 and TRBJ2-1; 12 bases match TRBD2. Looked up from germline, CDR1 is LGHNA and CDR2 is YSLEER. Trimming cost V 5 bases and J 4 bases; bases outside gene matches: 12. The CDR3 length is 18 residues.

About this clonotype itself: Sequence at one end of the junction differs from germline and may be a read error. V and J are TRBV7-9 and TRBJ2-5; D perhaps matches TRBD2 (5 bases). Germline-derived CDR1 and CDR2 are SEHNR and FQNEAQ (reference sequence). The CDR3 runs 15 residues. CDR3 DNA: TGTGTCAGCAGCTTACGGGCTGGACTCGGAGAGACCCAGTACTTC. Its protein product is CVSSLRAGLGETQYF.

This clonotype showed up just a few times. The gene calls are TRBV5-1 and TRBJ2-3, with D hard to call. CDR3 size: 12 residues. The V end lost 3 bases, the J end lost 5 bases, and 7 bases lay between the germline ends. From germline, CDR1 is SGHRS and CDR2 YFSETQ. Written as DNA, the CDR3 is TGCGCCAGCAGCTGGGCCCAAGATACGCAGTATTTT. It codes for CASSWAQDTQYF.

This clonotype turned up a few times. V and J are TRBV7-9 and TRBJ2-1; TRBD2 aligns across 13 bases. This CDR3 has 18 amino acids. V shed 5 bases, J shed 5 bases, and the junction held 12 bases outside the gene matches. Germline loops: CDR1 SEHNR, CDR2 FQNEAQ (reference sequence). The CDR3: CASSPLLLAGGADNEQFF. CDR3 nucleotide sequence: TGTGCCAGCAGCCCCCTATTACTAGCGGGGGGGGCCGACAATGAGCAGTTCTTC.

The chain employs TRBV12-3 or TRBV12-4 and TRBJ1-5; D possibly corresponds to TRBD1 (5 bases). The CDR3 extends over 14 amino acids. The ends were cut back, 5 bases at V and 4 bases at J, with 12 bases in the middle. CDR3 sequence: CASSIRDGNQPQHF. In nucleotides, the CDR3 is TGTGCCAGCAGTATCCGGGACGGAAATCAGCCCCAGCATTTT.

This chain's CDR3 is CAWKPSGGPPPGANVLTF. CDR3 in DNA: TGTGCCTGGAAACCTTCAGGGGGCCCCCCTCCCGGGGCCAACGTCCTGACTTTC. J is TRBJ2-6 and V is TRBV30, with 8 bases identical to TRBD1. The germline gives CDR1 GTSNPN, CDR2 SVGIG (reference sequence). The CDR3 covers 18 residues. V dropped 4 bases and J dropped 4; count of bases not matched to a gene: 15.

The CDR3 DNA reads TGCAGCGTTCGCTTACCAGGGGGAAACGAGCAGTACTTC. This encodes CSVRLPGGNEQYF. This chain connects TRBV29-1 to TRBJ2-7; 7 positions match TRBD1. The CDR3 sequence is 13 residues long. Per germline, CDR1 SQVTM and CDR2 ANQGSEA. V lost 5 bases and J lost 5; bases outside the gene matches: 9.

This clonotype has at least ten counts. The V gene is TRBV12-3 or TRBV12-4, the J gene TRBJ2-5; no clear D. This CDR3 is built from 13 residues. Trimming took 5 bases from V and 3 from J, leaving 10 bases between them. The CDR3 sequence is CASSTRQEETQYF. The CDR3 nucleotides are TGTGCCAGCAGTACCCGACAAGAAGAGACCCAGTACTTC.

This clonotype was counted only a few times. J is TRBJ2-5 and V is TRBV7-9; a possible D gene is TRBD2 (5 bases). Germline V CDR1 and CDR2: SEHNR, FQNEAQ (reference sequence). CDR3 length: 13 amino acids. Trimming removed 4 bases at V and 5 bases at J, with 11 bases between. CDR3 nucleotides: TGTGCCAGCAGCTCCGGGGTCACGGAGACCCAGTACTTC. Its translation: CASSSGVTETQYF. The whole variable domain, remainder taken from reference TRBV7-9 and TRBJ2-5, is DTGVSQNPRHKITKRGQNVTFRCDPISEHNRLYWYRQTLGQGPEFLTYFQNEAQLEKSRLLSDRFSAERPKGSFSTLEIQRTEQGDSAMYLCASSSGVTETQYFGPGTRLLVL.

In its sample, this clonotype was seen many times. The genes are TRBV20-1 and TRBJ2-3; no definite D call. There are 13 residues in the CDR3. V was shortened by 4 bases and J by 0 bases, with 8 bases between the two germline ends. Germline-derived CDR1 and CDR2 are DFQATT and SNEGSKA (reference sequence). CDR3 nucleotides: TGCAGTGCTACTGGACCTAGCACAGATACGCAGTATTTT. Translating gives CSATGPSTDTQYF.

This chain links TRBV25-1 with TRBJ2-3; D is possibly TRBD2 (5 bases). Trimming pared 3 bases from V and 0 bases from J, leaving 7 bases between. The CDR3 has 14 amino acids. CDR1 is MGHDK and CDR2 is SYGVNS in the germline V gene. DNA for the CDR3: TGTGCCAGCAGTGACTGGACTAGCACAGATACGCAGTATTTT. This encodes CASSDWTSTDTQYF.